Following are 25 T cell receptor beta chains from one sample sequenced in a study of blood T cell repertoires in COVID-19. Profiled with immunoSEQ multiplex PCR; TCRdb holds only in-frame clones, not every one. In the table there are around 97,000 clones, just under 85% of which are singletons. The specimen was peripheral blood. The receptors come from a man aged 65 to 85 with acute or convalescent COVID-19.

CDR3 residues: CSVVWGVDYGYTF. The DNA of the CDR3 is TGCAGCGTTGTATGGGGAGTTGACTATGGCTACACCTTC. V is TRBV29-1 and J is TRBJ1-2, with D unclear. Per germline, CDR1 SQVTM and CDR2 ANQGSEA. The CDR3 sequence is 13 residues long. V lost 4 bases and J 3 bases, leaving 12 bases between the germline ends.

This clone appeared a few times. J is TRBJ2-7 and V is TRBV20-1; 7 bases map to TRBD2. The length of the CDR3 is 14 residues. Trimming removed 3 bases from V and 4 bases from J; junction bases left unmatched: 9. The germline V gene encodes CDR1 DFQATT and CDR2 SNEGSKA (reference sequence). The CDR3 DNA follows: TGCAGTGCTAGTGTGGCGGGAGCTTCGTACGAGCAGTACTTC. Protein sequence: CSASVAGASYEQYF.

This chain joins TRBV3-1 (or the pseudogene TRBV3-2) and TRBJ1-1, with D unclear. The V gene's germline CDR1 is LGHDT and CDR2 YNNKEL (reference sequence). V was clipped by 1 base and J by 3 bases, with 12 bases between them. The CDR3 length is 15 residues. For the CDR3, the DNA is TGTGCCAGCAGCCAAGGTTTTGAGGGATACACTGAAGCTTTCTTT. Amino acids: CASSQGFEGYTEAFF.

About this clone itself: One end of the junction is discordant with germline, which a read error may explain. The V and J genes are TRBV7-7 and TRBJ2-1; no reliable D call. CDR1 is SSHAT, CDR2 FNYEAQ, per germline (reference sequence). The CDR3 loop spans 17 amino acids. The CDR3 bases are TGTGCTAGCAGCTCCCGTTCCCCAGGTCGGTCCTACAATGAGCAGTTCTTC. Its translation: CASSSRSPGRSYNEQFF.

The CDR3 nucleotides are TGTGCCAGTAGACTAACAGGGATTAACACTGAAGCTTTCTTT. This translates into CASRLTGINTEAFF. The rearrangement uses TRBV19 and TRBJ1-1; maybe TRBD1 (6 bases). V was trimmed by 6 bases and J by 2 bases, leaving 13 bases between them. Germline V gene lookup returns CDR1 LNHDA and CDR2 SQIVND (reference sequence). The CDR3 loop spans 14 amino acids.

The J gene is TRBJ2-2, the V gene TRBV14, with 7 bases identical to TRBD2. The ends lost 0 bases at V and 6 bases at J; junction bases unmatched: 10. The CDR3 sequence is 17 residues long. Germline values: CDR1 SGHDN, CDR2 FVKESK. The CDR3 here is CASSQDWAAGASGELFF. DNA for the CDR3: TGTGCCAGCAGCCAAGACTGGGCGGCGGGAGCTTCCGGGGAGCTGTTTTTT. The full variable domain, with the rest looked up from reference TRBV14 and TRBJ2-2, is EAGVTQFPSHSVIEKGQTVTLRCDPISGHDNLYWYRRVMGKEIKFLLHFVKESKQDESGMPNNRFLAERTGGTYSTLKVQPAELEDSGVYFCASSQDWAAGASGELFFGEGSRLTVL.

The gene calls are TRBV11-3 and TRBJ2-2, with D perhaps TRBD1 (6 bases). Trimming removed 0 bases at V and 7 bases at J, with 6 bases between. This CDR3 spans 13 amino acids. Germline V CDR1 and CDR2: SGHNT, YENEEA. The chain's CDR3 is CASSLEGGGELFF. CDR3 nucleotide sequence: TGTGCCAGCAGCTTAGAAGGGGGCGGGGAGCTGTTTTTT.

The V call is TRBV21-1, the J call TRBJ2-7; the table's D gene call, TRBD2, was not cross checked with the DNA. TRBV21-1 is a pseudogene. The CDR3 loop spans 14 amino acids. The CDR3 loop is CASSKGTSGEEQYF. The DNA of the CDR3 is TGTGCCAGCAGCAAAGGGACTAGCGGAGAGGAGCAGTACTTC.

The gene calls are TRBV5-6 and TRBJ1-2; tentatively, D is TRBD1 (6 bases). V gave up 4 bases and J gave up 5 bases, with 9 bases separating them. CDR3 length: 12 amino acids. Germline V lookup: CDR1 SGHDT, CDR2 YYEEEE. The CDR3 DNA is TGTGCCAGCAGCCCCGGACAGTATGGCTACACCTTC. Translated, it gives CASSPGQYGYTF.

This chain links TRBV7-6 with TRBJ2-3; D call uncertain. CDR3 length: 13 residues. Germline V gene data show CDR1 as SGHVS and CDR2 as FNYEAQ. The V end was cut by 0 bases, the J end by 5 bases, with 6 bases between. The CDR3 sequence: CASSLAVGDTQYF. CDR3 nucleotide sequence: TGTGCCAGCAGCTTAGCTGTCGGAGATACGCAGTATTTT. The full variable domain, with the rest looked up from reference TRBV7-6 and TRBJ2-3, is GAGVSQSPRYKVTKRGQDVALRCDPISGHVSLYWYRQALGQGPEFLTYFNYEAQQDKSGLPNDRFSAERPEGSISTLTIQRTEQRDSAMYRCASSLAVGDTQYFGPGTRLTVL.

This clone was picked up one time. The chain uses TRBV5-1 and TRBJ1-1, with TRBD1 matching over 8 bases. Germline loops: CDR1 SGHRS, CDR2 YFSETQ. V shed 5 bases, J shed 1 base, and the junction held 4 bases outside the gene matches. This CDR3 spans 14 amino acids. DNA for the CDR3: TGCGCCAGCAGTCTGGGGACAGGGAACACTGAAGCTTTCTTT. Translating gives CASSLGTGNTEAFF. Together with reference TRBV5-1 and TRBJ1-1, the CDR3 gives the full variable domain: KAGVTQTPRYLIKTRGQQVTLSCSPISGHRSVSWYQQTPGQGLQFLFEYFSETQRNKGNFPGRFSGRQFSNSRSEMNVSTLELGDSALYLCASSLGTGNTEAFFGQGTRLTVV.

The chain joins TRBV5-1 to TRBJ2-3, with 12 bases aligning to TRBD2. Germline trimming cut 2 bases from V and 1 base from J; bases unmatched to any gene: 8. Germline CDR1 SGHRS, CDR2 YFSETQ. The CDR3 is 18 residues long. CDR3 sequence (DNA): TGCGCCAGCAGCTTACTAGCGGGGGGCCAGTCTGGCACAGATACGCAGTATTTT. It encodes CASSLLAGGQSGTDTQYF.

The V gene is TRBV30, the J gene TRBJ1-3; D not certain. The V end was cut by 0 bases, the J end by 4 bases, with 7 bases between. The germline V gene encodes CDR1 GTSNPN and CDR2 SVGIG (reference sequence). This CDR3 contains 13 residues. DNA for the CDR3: TGTGCCTGGAGTGTGCAGCGGGGAAACACCATATATTTT. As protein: CAWSVQRGNTIYF. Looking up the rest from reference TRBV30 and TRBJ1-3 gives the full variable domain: SQTIHQWPATLVQPVGSPLSLECTVEGTSNPNLYWYRQAAGRGLQLLFYSVGIGQISSEVPQNLSASRPQDRQFILSSKKLLLSDSGFYLCAWSVQRGNTIYFGEGSWLTVV.

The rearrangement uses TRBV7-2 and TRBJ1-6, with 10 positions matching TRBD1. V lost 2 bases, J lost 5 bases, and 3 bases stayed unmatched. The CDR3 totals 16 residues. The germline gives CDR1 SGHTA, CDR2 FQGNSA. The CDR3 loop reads CASSLMGQGNNSPLHF. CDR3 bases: TGTGCCAGCAGCTTAATGGGACAGGGGAATAATTCACCCCTCCACTTT.

The CDR3 DNA reads TGTGCCAGCAGCTTCGGGACAGACTTTTATAATTCACCCCTCCACTTT. Its translation is CASSFGTDFYNSPLHF. The chain has TRBV3-1 (or the pseudogene TRBV3-2) and TRBJ1-6, with TRBD1 identical over 7 bases. Germline values: CDR1 LGHDT, CDR2 YNNKEL (reference sequence). V was clipped by 5 bases and J by 4 bases; unmatched bases: 8. The CDR3 is made up of 16 amino acids.

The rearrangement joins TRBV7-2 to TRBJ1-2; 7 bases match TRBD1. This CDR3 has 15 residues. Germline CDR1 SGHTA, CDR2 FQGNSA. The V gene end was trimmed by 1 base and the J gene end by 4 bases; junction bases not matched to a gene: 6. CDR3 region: CASSLDRGDSYGYTF. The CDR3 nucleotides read TGTGCCAGCAGCTTAGACAGGGGAGACTCCTATGGCTACACCTTC.

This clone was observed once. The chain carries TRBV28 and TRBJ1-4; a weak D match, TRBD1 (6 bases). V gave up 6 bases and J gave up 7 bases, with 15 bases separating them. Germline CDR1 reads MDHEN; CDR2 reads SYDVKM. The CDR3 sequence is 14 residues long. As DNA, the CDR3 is TGTGCCAGCAGCCCGGGGGGGGCGGCTGAAAAACTGTTTTTT. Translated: CASSPGGAAEKLFF.

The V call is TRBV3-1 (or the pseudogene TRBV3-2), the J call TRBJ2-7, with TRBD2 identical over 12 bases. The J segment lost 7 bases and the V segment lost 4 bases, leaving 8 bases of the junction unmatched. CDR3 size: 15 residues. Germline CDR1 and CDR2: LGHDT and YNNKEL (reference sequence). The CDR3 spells CASSRRLAGAVEQYF. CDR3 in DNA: TGTGCCAGCAGCCGACGACTAGCGGGAGCGGTAGAGCAGTACTTC.

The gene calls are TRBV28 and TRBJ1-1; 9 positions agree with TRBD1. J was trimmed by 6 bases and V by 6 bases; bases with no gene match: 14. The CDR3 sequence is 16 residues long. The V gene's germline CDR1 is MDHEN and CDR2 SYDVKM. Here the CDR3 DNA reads TGTGCCAGCAGGGCCTCAGGTGGGACAGGGCGCCCTGAAGCTTTCTTT. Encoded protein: CASRASGGTGRPEAFF.

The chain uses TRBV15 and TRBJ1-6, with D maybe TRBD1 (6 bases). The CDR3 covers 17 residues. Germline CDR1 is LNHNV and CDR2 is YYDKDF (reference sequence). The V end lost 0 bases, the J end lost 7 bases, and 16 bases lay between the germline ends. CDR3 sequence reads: CATSRDHGGVENSPLHF. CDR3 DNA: TGTGCCACCAGCAGAGATCATGGGGGCGTAGAGAATTCACCCCTCCACTTT.

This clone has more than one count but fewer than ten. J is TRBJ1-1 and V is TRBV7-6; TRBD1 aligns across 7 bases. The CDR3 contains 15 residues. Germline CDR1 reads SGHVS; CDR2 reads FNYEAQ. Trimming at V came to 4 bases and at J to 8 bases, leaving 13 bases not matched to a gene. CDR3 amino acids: CASSSTGTVPVEAFF. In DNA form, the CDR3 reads TGTGCCAGCAGCTCAACCGGGACAGTTCCCGTAGAAGCTTTCTTT.

The CDR3 DNA is TGCGCCAGCAGCCGAAAACACCTGGGGCAGACTAGCACAGATACGCAGTATTTT. It codes for CASSRKHLGQTSTDTQYF. The V and J genes are TRBV4-1 and TRBJ2-3; D is perhaps TRBD1 (5 bases). The V gene's germline CDR1 is MGHRA and CDR2 YSYEKL. The CDR3 totals 18 residues. V lost 4 bases to trimming and J lost 0 bases, with 20 bases between them.

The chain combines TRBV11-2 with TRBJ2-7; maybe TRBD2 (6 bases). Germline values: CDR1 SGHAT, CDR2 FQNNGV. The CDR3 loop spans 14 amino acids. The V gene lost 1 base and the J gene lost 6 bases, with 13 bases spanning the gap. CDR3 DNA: TGTGCCAGCAGCTTAGCTGCGGGGCTTGGCGAGCAGTACTTC. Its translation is CASSLAAGLGEQYF.

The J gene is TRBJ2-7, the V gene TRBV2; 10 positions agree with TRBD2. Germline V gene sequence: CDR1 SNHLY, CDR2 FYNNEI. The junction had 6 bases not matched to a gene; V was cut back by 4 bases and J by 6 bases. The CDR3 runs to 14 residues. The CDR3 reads CASSGLAGVGEQYF. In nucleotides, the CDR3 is TGTGCCAGCAGTGGGCTAGCGGGAGTTGGCGAGCAGTACTTC.

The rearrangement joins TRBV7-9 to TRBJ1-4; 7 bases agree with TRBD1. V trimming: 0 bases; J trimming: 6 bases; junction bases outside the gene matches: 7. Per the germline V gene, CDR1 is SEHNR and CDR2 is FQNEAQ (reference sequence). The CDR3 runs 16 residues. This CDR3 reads CASSLAGTVRDEKLFF. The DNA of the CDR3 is TGTGCCAGCAGCTTAGCTGGGACAGTTAGGGATGAAAAACTGTTTTTT.